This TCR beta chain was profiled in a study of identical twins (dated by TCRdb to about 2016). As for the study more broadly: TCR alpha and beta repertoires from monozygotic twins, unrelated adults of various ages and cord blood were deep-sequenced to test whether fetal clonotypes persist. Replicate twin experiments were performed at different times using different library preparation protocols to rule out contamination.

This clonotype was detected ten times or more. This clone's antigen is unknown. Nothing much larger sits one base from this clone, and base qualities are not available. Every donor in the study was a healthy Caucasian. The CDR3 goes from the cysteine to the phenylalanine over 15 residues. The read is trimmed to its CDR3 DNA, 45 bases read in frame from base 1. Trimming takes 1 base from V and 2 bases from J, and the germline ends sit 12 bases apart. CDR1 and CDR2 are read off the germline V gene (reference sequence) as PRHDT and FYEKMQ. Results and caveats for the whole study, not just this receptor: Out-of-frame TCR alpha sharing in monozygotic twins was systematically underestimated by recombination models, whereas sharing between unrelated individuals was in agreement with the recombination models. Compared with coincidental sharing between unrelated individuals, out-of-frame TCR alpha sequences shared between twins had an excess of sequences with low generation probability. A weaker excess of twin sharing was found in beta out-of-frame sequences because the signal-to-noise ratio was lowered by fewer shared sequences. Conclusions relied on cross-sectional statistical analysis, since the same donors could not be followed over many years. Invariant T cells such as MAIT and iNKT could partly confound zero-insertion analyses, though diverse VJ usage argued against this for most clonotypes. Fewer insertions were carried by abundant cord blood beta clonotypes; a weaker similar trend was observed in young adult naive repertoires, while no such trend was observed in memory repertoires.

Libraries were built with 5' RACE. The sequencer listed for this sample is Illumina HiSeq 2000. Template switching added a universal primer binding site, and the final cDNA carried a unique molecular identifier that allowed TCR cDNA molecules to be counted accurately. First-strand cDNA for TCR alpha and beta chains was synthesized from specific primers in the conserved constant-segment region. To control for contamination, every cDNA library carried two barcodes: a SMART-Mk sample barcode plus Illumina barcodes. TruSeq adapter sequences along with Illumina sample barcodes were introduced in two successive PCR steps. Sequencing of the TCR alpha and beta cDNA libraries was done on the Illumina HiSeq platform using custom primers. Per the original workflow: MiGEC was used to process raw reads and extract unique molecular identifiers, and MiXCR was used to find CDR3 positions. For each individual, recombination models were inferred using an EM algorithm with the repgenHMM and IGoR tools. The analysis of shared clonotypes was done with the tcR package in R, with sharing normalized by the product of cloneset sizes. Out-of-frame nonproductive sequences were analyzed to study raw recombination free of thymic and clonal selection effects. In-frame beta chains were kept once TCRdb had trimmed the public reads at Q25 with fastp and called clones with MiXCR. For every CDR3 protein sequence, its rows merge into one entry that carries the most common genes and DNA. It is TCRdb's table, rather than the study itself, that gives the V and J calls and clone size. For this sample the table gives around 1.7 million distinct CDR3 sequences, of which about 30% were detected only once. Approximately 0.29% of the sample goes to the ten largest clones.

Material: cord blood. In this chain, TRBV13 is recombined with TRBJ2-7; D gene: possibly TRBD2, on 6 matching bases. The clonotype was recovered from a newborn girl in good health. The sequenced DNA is TGTGCCAGCAGCTTAGCCGGGACTTACCCCTACGAGCAGTACTTC. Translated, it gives CASSLAGTYPYEQYF.